The clone carrying this T cell receptor beta chain came up many times. The target antigen is unknown. The junction had 7 bases not matched to a gene; V was cut back by 6 bases and J by 9 bases. Germline CDR1 and CDR2: MNHEY and SVGEGT. The CDR3 has 13 amino acids. This record comes from a study of T cell repertoires in cytomegalovirus infection. Across the study: It was the public TCR beta signatures that indicated both CMV infection and matching HLA type.

One entry per CDR3 protein, called by TCRdb with MiXCR from the reads. The sample consists of about 210,000 distinct CDR3 sequences, roughly 6.5% of them appearing once. Study-wide findings and caveats: Public TCR beta family frequency separated CMV-and-HLA carriers, including in an independent cohort. The ex vivo response showed dominance by HLA-C-restricted CMV-specific TCR beta clonotypes.

This TCR was sampled from a human donor in good health (CMV status not recorded). Some clones in this sample may be carry-over from other donors' samples. The sequenced sample consisted of PBMCs. The chain uses TRBV6-2 or TRBV6-3 and TRBJ2-1, with 8 bases matching TRBD1. The CDR3 spells CASSWDRIVEQFF. The CDR3 region has the DNA TGTGCCAGCAGCTGGGACAGGATTGTTGAGCAGTTCTTC.